The clone carrying this TCR beta chain occurred many times. The sample is drawn from a study of human T cells and chemical hapten exposure. The CDR3 contains 13 residues. With 5 bases clipped from V and 5 bases from J, the junction kept 5 bases outside the gene matches. Looked up from germline, CDR1 is PRHDT and CDR2 is FYEKMQ (reference sequence). Indicated time point: patch test 1, 2 weeks after DPC sensitization. Treatment reported: therapeutic diphenylcyclopropenone sensitization with weekly scalp DPC. Alopecia patients between 18 and 70 years old and suitable for DPC were used as donors. TCRdb reanalysed the RACE reads using MiXCR and keeps one entry per CDR3 protein. The top ten clones hold about 14% of a sample with some 50,000 distinct CDR3 sequences, about a tenth of them seen once.

The source of this sequence is a woman aged 40 to 55 with alopecia areata. Some clones in this sample may be carry-over from other donors' samples. V usage is TRBV13 and J usage is TRBJ2-5, with 7 nucleotides matching TRBD1. The sequences come from whole blood, collected in connection with sensitization to the hapten diphenylcyclopropenone (DPC). Here the CDR3 DNA reads TGTGCCAGCAGCCAAGACAGGGAGGAGACCCAGTACTTC. Residues: CASSQDREETQYF.